This T cell receptor (beta chain) was found in a study of regulatory T cells in long-lasting Graves disease. Time point: newly diagnosed GD, antithyroid drugs for less than 3 months. TCR sequences were obtained from RNA taken from PBMCs. The V and J ends lost 4 bases and 3 bases respectively, with 10 bases between them. Per the germline V gene, CDR1 is LGHDT and CDR2 is YNNKEL (reference sequence). The CDR3 has 14 amino acids. Arm-PCR with iRepertoire HTBI primers amplified the CDR3 regions for these TCR beta libraries. TCRdb re-analysed the multiplex PCR reads in MiXCR, keeping a single row per CDR3 protein. This table has more than 300,000 distinct CDR3 sequences, roughly a sixth appearing once.

The sequences come from peripheral blood mononuclear cells (PBMCs), collected at new diagnosis, from a patient treated with antithyroid drugs. The source is a female donor with Graves disease. V is TRBV3-1 and J is TRBJ1-5, with a possible D match to TRBD1 (5 bases). DNA of the CDR3: TGTGCCAGCAGCCCGACAGTTTACAATCAGCCCCAGCATTTT. Translating gives CASSPTVYNQPQHF. Looking up the rest from reference TRBV3-1 and TRBJ1-5 gives the full variable domain: DTAVSQTPKYLVTQMGNDKSIKCEQNLGHDTMYWYKQDSKKFLKIMFSYNNKELIINETVPNRFSPKSPDKAHLNLHINSLELGDSAVYFCASSPTVYNQPQHFGDGTRLSIL.